A selection of T cell receptor beta chains follows, all from one sample in a study of CD8+ T cells in alopecia areata. Profiled with immunoSEQ multiplex PCR; TCRdb holds only in-frame clones, not every one. The sample has approximately 210,000 clones; more than 55% are singletons. The sample here was CD4+ T cells sorted from blood, taken at roughly week 45, from a patient treated with tofacitinib. These receptors all come from a human donor with alopecia areata. Each CDR3 is given with its conserved first and last residue. Each record gives: clone size, J gene, V gene, D gene, CDR3 DNA, CDR3 protein. A D gene is named only where the DNA matches it firmly. Size is omitted from some rows. Given values are once, few, many or a class for expanded clones.

abundance: NA
j_gene: TRBJ2-7
v_gene: TRBV30
d_gene: NA
CDR3nt: TGTGCCTGGAAGTCTGCTGACCCTAGGGAGCAGTACTTC
CDR3aa: CAWKSADPREQYF

abundance: NA
j_gene: TRBJ1-2
v_gene: TRBV2
d_gene: NA
CDR3nt: TGTGCCAGCAGTATCCATGACGGCTACACCTTC
CDR3aa: CASSIHDGYTF

abundance: NA
j_gene: TRBJ2-7
v_gene: TRBV7-2
d_gene: NA
CDR3nt: TGTGCCAGCAGCCAGACGTGGCGCGATTCCTACGAGCAGTACTTC
CDR3aa: CASSQTWRDSYEQYF

abundance: NA
j_gene: TRBJ1-1
v_gene: TRBV5-1
d_gene: NA
CDR3nt: TGCGCCAGCAGCGGTCGGTCCGTGAACACTGAAGCTTTCTTT
CDR3aa: CASSGRSVNTEAFF

abundance: NA
j_gene: TRBJ2-5
v_gene: TRBV25-1
d_gene: NA
CDR3nt: TGTGCCAGCAGAGGAGGGGAAGAGACCCAGTACTTC
CDR3aa: CASRGGEETQYF

abundance: NA
j_gene: TRBJ2-5
v_gene: TRBV14
d_gene: TRBD1
CDR3nt: TGTGCCAGCAGCGGGACAGGCCTACAAGAGACCCAGTACTTC
CDR3aa: CASSGTGLQETQYF

abundance: few
j_gene: TRBJ2-1
v_gene: TRBV5-1
d_gene: NA
CDR3nt: TGCGCCAGCAGTCTAGGGGGGGACTACTACAATGAGCAGTTCTTC
CDR3aa: CASSLGGDYYNEQFF

abundance: few
j_gene: TRBJ2-1
v_gene: TRBV7-8
d_gene: NA
CDR3nt: TGTGCCAGCAGCCCAGGAGGGGCTGACAATGAGCAGTTCTTC
CDR3aa: CASSPGGADNEQFF

abundance: NA
j_gene: TRBJ2-1
v_gene: TRBV20-1
d_gene: NA
CDR3nt: TGCAGTGCTATCAAGACAAATGAGCAGTTCTTC
CDR3aa: CSAIKTNEQFF

abundance: many
j_gene: TRBJ1-2
v_gene: TRBV5-1
d_gene: NA
CDR3nt: TGCGCCAGCAGCTTGGTTTTAGGCCCTAACTATGGCTACACCTTC
CDR3aa: CASSLVLGPNYGYTF

abundance: NA
j_gene: TRBJ1-5
v_gene: TRBV6-1
d_gene: NA
CDR3nt: TGTGCCAGCAGATGGGCCGAGGGTCAGCCCCAGCATTTT
CDR3aa: CASRWAEGQPQHF

abundance: NA
j_gene: TRBJ1-2
v_gene: TRBV2
d_gene: TRBD1
CDR3nt: TGTGCCAGCATACTGACAGGGGGGCCCTATGGCTACACCTTC
CDR3aa: CASILTGGPYGYTF

abundance: once
j_gene: TRBJ1-1
v_gene: TRBV19
d_gene: NA
CDR3nt: TGTGCCAGTAGCGGGGGGAGGATCGGATCTGAAGCTTTCTTT
CDR3aa: CASSGGRIGSEAFF

abundance: NA
j_gene: TRBJ1-2
v_gene: TRBV18
d_gene: NA
CDR3nt: TGTGCCAGCTCACTTGGGGAGGGCTCCAACTATGGCTACACCTTC
CDR3aa: CASSLGEGSNYGYTF

abundance: NA
j_gene: TRBJ2-7
v_gene: TRBV11-2
d_gene: NA
CDR3nt: TGTGCCAGCAGCTGGAGCCGGGACGGACCCTACGAGCAGTACTTC
CDR3aa: CASSWSRDGPYEQYF

abundance: NA
j_gene: TRBJ1-2
v_gene: TRBV30
d_gene: NA
CDR3nt: TGTGCCTGGGCCCCCGGGGGTAACTATGGCTACACCTTC
CDR3aa: CAWAPGGNYGYTF

abundance: NA
j_gene: TRBJ1-1
v_gene: TRBV6-5
d_gene: NA
CDR3nt: TGTGCCAGCAGTTACTCCGCTCTACTGACGAACACTGAAGCTTTCTTT
CDR3aa: CASSYSALLTNTEAFF

abundance: NA
j_gene: TRBJ1-2
v_gene: TRBV10-3
d_gene: NA
CDR3nt: TGTGCCATCAGGGGCAGGAACGTGGATGGCTACACCTTC
CDR3aa: CAIRGRNVDGYTF

abundance: NA
j_gene: TRBJ1-4
v_gene: TRBV30
d_gene: NA
CDR3nt: TGTGCCTGGAGTGTACCCAGCAATGAAAAACTGTTTTTT
CDR3aa: CAWSVPSNEKLFF

abundance: NA
j_gene: TRBJ2-1
v_gene: TRBV6-5
d_gene: TRBD1
CDR3nt: TGTGCCACTTGGGGGACAGGGAAAGTCCATGAGCAGTTCTTC
CDR3aa: CATWGTGKVHEQFF

abundance: NA
j_gene: TRBJ1-2
v_gene: TRBV29-1
d_gene: NA
CDR3nt: TGCAGCGTTGGGGGTAAAGGGGCGCAGGATGGCTACACCTTC
CDR3aa: CSVGGKGAQDGYTF

abundance: few
j_gene: TRBJ1-2
v_gene: TRBV29-1
d_gene: TRBD1
CDR3nt: TGCAGCGTTGATGGGAAGGACAGGGGTTTCTATGGCTACACCTTC
CDR3aa: CSVDGKDRGFYGYTF

abundance: once
j_gene: TRBJ1-5
v_gene: TRBV6-5
d_gene: NA
CDR3nt: TGTGCCAGCACCGCTGGGGGGAATCAGCCCCAGCATTTT
CDR3aa: CASTAGGNQPQHF

abundance: NA
j_gene: TRBJ2-7
v_gene: TRBV2
d_gene: TRBD2
CDR3nt: TGTGCCAGCACTACTAGCGGGGGGGTAAAGCAGTACTTC
CDR3aa: CASTTSGGVKQYF

abundance: NA
j_gene: TRBJ2-3
v_gene: TRBV5-6
d_gene: TRBD1
CDR3nt: TGTGCCAGCAGCTCGTCCGGGACAGGGGTCACAGATACGCAGTATTTT
CDR3aa: CASSSSGTGVTDTQYF

abundance: NA
j_gene: TRBJ1-2
v_gene: TRBV29-1
d_gene: NA
CDR3nt: TGCAGCGTTCGGGCGGCGGAAGGCTACACCTTC
CDR3aa: CSVRAAEGYTF

abundance: NA
j_gene: TRBJ2-1
v_gene: TRBV30
d_gene: NA
CDR3nt: TGTGCCTGGAGTGTTAATAGCATGAATGAGCAGTTCTTC
CDR3aa: CAWSVNSMNEQFF

abundance: NA
j_gene: TRBJ2-3
v_gene: TRBV7-2
d_gene: NA
CDR3nt: TGTGCCAGCAGCTTAGCCTTCGCAGATACGCAGTATTTT
CDR3aa: CASSLAFADTQYF

abundance: NA
j_gene: TRBJ2-2
v_gene: TRBV5-4
d_gene: NA
CDR3nt: TGTGCCAGCAGCTCCCCTACAAACACCGGGGAGCTGTTTTTT
CDR3aa: CASSSPTNTGELFF

abundance: NA
j_gene: TRBJ2-1
v_gene: TRBV7-6
d_gene: TRBD2
CDR3nt: TGTGCCAGCAGCTCCTACCCCGGGACTAGCGGGGCCGCGAACTCCTACAATGAGCAGTTCTTC
CDR3aa: CASSSYPGTSGAANSYNEQFF

abundance: once
j_gene: TRBJ1-2
v_gene: TRBV14
d_gene: NA
CDR3nt: TGTGCCAGCAGCCATGCCGGGATAGGGAACTATGGCTACACCTTC
CDR3aa: CASSHAGIGNYGYTF

abundance: NA
j_gene: TRBJ1-1
v_gene: TRBV29-1
d_gene: NA
CDR3nt: TGCAGCGTAGGGGGGTCCCGGAACACTGAAGCTTTCTTT
CDR3aa: CSVGGSRNTEAFF

abundance: NA
j_gene: TRBJ1-1
v_gene: TRBV29-1
d_gene: TRBD1
CDR3nt: TGCAGCGCCGCGACAGGGTTCGGCACTGGAGCTTTCTTT
CDR3aa: CSAATGFGTGAFF

abundance: NA
j_gene: TRBJ2-7
v_gene: TRBV11-1
d_gene: NA
CDR3nt: TGTGCCAGCAGCCGTCAAAGGAAAGGGTTCGAGCAGTACTTC
CDR3aa: CASSRQRKGFEQYF

abundance: NA
j_gene: TRBJ1-1
v_gene: TRBV30
d_gene: NA
CDR3nt: TGTGCCTGGAGCGCGAAGGCGCCTAACACTGAAGCTTTCTTT
CDR3aa: CAWSAKAPNTEAFF